This T cell receptor beta chain originates from a study of circulating and synovial CD4+ cells in juvenile arthritis. Study-level results: Overlap with synovium rose as more T cells were sequenced. Diversity here was lower than in bulk blood CD4 cells. Compared with bulk blood, circulating pathogenic-like lymphocytes shared substantially more CDR3 sequences with synovial T cells.

Of note for this clone: The antigen remains unidentified.

Losses at the gene ends were 3 bases for V and 7 bases for J; bases not matched to a gene: 8. This CDR3 spans 16 amino acids. Germline values: CDR1 SGHNT, CDR2 YENEEA. The method was immunoSEQ multiplex PCR; TCRdb's version includes in-frame clones alone and lacks a portion of them. The sample gives under 40,000 clones, 85% to 95% of which show up once; 2.9% is in the top ten. The sequencing input was CD4+ T cells from blood. The receptor was derived from a human donor with juvenile idiopathic arthritis. V usage is TRBV11-3 and J usage is TRBJ2-1; 11 bases fit TRBD2. CDR3: CASSFSGLAEGNEQFF. Written as DNA, the CDR3 is TGTGCCAGCAGCTTCTCGGGACTAGCGGAGGGGAATGAGCAGTTCTTC.